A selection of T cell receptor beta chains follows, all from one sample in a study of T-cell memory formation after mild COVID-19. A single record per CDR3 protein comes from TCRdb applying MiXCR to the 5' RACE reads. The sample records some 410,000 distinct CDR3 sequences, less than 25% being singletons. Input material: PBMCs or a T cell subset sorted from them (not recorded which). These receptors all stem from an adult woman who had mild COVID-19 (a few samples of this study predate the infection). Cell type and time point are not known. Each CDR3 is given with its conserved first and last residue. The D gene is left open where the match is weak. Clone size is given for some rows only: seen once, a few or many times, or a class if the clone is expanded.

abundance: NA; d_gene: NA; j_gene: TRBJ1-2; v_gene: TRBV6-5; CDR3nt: TGTGCCAGCACCGACGGACAGCCCGATGGCTACACCTTC; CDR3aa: CASTDGQPDGYTF
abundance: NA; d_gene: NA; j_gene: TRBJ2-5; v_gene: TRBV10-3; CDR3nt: TGTGCCATCAGTGAGTCCCCGCAAGAGACCCAGTACTTC; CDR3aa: CAISESPQETQYF
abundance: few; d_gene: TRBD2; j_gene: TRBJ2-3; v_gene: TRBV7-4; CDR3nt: TGTGCCAGCAGCCCGCCGCGGGAGGCCACAGATACGCAGTATTTT; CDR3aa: CASSPPREATDTQYF
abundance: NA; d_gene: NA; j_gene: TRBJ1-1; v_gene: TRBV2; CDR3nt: TGTGCCAGCACCCTGGTTGGCGTTAAGAACACTGAAGCTTTCTTT; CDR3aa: CASTLVGVKNTEAFF
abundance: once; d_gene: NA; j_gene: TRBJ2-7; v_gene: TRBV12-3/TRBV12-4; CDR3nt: TGTGCCAGCAGCTCGAATTCCCGATGGGAAGACGAGCAGTACTTC; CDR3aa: CASSSNSRWEDEQYF
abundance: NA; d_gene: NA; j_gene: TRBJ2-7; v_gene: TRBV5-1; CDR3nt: TGCGCCAGCAGCTTTGAGCGAGACTACGAGCAGTACTTC; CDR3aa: CASSFERDYEQYF
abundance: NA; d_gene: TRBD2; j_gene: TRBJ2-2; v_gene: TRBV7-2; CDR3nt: TGTGCCAGCAGCTTATTGGGACTAGTTCCCGGGGAGCTGTTTTTT; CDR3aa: CASSLLGLVPGELFF
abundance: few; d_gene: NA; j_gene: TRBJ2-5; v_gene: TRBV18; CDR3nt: TGTGCCAGCTCACCACGGGGGAAAGAGACCCAGTACTTC; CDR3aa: CASSPRGKETQYF
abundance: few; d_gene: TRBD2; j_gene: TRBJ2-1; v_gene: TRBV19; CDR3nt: TGTGCCATCAGGACTAGCGGGACCAATGAGCAGTTCTTC; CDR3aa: CAIRTSGTNEQFF
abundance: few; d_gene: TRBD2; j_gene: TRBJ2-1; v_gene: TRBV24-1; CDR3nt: TGTGCCACCAGTGTCCGGACCCGGGGGGATGAGCAGTTCTTC; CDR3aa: CATSVRTRGDEQFF
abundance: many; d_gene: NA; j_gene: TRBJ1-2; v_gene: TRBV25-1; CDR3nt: TGTGCCAGCAGTCCCATCGCTAACTATGGCTACACCTTC; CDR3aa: CASSPIANYGYTF
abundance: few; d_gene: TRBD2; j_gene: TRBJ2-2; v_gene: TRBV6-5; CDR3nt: TGTGCCAGCAGTTACGTTGGCGGGAGGGTCGGGGAGCTGTTTTTT; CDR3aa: CASSYVGGRVGELFF
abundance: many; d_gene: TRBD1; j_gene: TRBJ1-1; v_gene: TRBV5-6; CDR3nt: TGTGCCAGCAGCCCCAGACAGGGGGTGAACACTGAAGCTTTCTTT; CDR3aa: CASSPRQGVNTEAFF
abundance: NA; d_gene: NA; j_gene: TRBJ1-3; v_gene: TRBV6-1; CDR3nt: TGTGCCAGCAGGCAGGGTTCTGGAAACACCATATATTTT; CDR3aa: CASRQGSGNTIYF
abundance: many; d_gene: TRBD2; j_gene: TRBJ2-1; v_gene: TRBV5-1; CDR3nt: TGCGCCAGCAGCCTAGCGGGAGTCTCCTACAATGAGCAGTTCTTC; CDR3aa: CASSLAGVSYNEQFF
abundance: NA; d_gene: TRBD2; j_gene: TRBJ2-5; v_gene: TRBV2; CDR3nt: TGTGCCAGCAGTCGACTAGCGGGGTCTCAGGGGACCCAGTACTTC; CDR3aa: CASSRLAGSQGTQYF
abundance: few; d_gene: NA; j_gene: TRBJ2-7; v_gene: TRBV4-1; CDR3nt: TGCGCCAGCAGCCAAGTACAGGGTGGATACGAGCAGTACTTC; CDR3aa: CASSQVQGGYEQYF
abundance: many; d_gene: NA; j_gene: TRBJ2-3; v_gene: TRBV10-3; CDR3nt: TGTGCCATCAGTGAACCACCCTATCGGGATACGCAGTATTTT; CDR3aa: CAISEPPYRDTQYF
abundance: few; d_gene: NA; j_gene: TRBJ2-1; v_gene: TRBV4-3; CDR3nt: TGCGCCAGCAGCCCCCTCCGGGGGGCCCCTAAAGATGAGCAGTTCTTC; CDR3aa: CASSPLRGAPKDEQFF
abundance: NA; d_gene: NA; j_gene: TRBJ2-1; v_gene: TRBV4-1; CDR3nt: TGCGCCAGCAGCGCGCCGAACAACTTCGATGAGCAGTTCTTC; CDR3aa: CASSAPNNFDEQFF
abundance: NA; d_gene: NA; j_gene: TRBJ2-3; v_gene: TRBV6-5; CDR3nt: TGTGCCAGCAGTTCCCTGGCTAGCACAGATACGCAGTATTTT; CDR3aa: CASSSLASTDTQYF
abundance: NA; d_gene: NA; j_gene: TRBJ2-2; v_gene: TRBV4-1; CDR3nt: TGCGCCAGCAGCCAAGTAGGGGGGCCCACCGGGGAGCTGTTTTTT; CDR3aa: CASSQVGGPTGELFF
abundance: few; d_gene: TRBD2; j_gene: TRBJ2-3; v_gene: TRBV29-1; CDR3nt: TGCAGCGCCAAACCCGGCAAGACTAGCGGGGGAAGCACAGATACGCAGTATTTT; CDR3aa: CSAKPGKTSGGSTDTQYF
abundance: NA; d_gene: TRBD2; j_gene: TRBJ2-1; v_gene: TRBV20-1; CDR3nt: TGCAGTGCTAGAGACGGGACTAGCGGGGGATCTGGGGATGAGCAGTTCTTC; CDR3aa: CSARDGTSGGSGDEQFF
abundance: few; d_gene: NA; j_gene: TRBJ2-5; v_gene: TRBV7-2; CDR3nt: TGTGCCAGCAGCTTAGCGCGAAGAGGGACTCCGCAAGAGACCCAGTACTTC; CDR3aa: CASSLARRGTPQETQYF
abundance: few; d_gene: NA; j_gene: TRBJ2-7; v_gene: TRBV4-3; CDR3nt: TGCGCCAGCAGCCAAGATAACTGGGGAGAGTACGAGCAGTACTTC; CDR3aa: CASSQDNWGEYEQYF
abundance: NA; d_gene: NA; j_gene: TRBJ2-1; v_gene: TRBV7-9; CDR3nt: TGTGCCAGCAGCCCGCCGAGCTCCTACAATGAGCAGTTCTTC; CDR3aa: CASSPPSSYNEQFF
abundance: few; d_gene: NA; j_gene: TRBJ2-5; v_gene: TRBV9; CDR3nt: TGTGCCAGCAGCCCAGAAGGACGCGAGGGAGAGACCCAGTACTTC; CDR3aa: CASSPEGREGETQYF
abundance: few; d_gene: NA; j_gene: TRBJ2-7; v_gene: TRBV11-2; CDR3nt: TGTGCCAGCAGCACCCAACCCACCGGGACCTACGAGCAGTACTTC; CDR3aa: CASSTQPTGTYEQYF
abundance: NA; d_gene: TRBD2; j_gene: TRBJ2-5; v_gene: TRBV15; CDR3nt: TGTGCCACCAGCAGAGATAGGACTAGCGGGGGCCGAGAGACCCAGTACTTC; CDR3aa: CATSRDRTSGGRETQYF
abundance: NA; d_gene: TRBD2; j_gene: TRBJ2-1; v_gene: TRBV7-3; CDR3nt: TGTGCCAGCAGCTTATACCCCGGACTAGCAGGCGATGAGCAGTTCTTC; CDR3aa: CASSLYPGLAGDEQFF
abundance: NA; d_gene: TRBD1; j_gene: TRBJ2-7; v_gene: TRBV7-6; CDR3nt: TGTGCCAGCAGCCTCGGGACAGGGGGCTTTGAGCAGTACTTC; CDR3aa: CASSLGTGGFEQYF
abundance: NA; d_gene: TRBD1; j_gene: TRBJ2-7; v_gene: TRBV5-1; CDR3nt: TGCGCCAGCAGCCTTCGTGGTGACAGGGCCCCCTACGAGCAGTACTTC; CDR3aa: CASSLRGDRAPYEQYF
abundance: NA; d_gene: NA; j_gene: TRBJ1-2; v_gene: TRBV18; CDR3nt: TGTGCCAGCTCTTCATTCCCCGGGGACTATGGCTACACCTTC; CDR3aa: CASSSFPGDYGYTF
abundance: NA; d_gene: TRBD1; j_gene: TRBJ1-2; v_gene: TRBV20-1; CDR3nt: TGCAGTGCCCGGGACAGGACTAACTATGACTACACCTTC; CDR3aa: CSARDRTNYDYTF
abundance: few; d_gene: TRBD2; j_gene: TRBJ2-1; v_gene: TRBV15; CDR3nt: TGTGCCACCAGCAGAGTCGCGGGGGGGCCCGATGAGCAGTTCTTC; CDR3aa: CATSRVAGGPDEQFF
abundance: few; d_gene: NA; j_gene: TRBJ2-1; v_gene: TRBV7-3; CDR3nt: TGTGCCAGCAGCTCCGCGACATACAATGAGCAGTTCTTC; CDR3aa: CASSSATYNEQFF
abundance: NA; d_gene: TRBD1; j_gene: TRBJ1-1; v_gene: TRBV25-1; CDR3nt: TGTGCCAGCAGTCCCTCCCTAAACAGGGGGCATACTGAAGCTTTCTTT; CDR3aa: CASSPSLNRGHTEAFF
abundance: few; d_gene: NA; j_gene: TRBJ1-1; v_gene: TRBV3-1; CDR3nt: TGTGCCAGCAGCCAAGGATGGAAGGGGGACACTGAAGCTTTCTTT; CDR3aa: CASSQGWKGDTEAFF
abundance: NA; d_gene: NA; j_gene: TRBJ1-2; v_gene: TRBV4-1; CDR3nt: TGCGCCAGCAGCCCAACGCTCTCGGAGTCCTATGGCTACACCTTC; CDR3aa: CASSPTLSESYGYTF
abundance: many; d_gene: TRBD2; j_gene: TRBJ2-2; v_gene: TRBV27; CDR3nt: TGTGCCAGCAGTTTATGGTCGGGAGGGAACACCGGGGAGCTGTTTTTT; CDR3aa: CASSLWSGGNTGELFF
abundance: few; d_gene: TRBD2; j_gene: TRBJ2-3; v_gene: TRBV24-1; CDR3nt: TGTGCCACCAGTGATCCGTCTAGCGGGGCTAGCACAGATACGCAGTATTTT; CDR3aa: CATSDPSSGASTDTQYF
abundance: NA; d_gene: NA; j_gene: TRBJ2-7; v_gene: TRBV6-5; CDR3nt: TGTGCCAGCAGACCCCGAGCCTTAGGTTCCTACGAGCAGTACTTC; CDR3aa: CASRPRALGSYEQYF
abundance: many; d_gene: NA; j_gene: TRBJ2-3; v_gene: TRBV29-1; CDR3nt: TGCAGCGCTGCGGGGACTGAAGGAAGTGCCCCAGATACGCAGTATTTT; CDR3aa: CSAAGTEGSAPDTQYF
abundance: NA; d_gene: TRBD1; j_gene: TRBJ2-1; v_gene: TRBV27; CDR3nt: TGTGCCAGAAGCCCCACAGGGGGAGGCTACAATGAGCAGTTCTTC; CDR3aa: CARSPTGGGYNEQFF
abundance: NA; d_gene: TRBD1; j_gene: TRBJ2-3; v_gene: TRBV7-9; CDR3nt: TGTGCCAGCAGCTCGCCGGGACAGGGGTTGTATTTT; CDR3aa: CASSSPGQGLYF
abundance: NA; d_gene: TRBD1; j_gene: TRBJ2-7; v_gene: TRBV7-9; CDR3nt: TGTGCCAGCAGCCCGGCGGGGCACAGGGGGGCCAACGAGCAGTACTTC; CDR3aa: CASSPAGHRGANEQYF
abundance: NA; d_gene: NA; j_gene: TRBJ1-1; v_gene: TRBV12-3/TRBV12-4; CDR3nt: TGTGCCAGCAGTTTGCCCGCTGTGGAGGGCTTGAACACTGAAGCTTTCTTT; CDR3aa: CASSLPAVEGLNTEAFF
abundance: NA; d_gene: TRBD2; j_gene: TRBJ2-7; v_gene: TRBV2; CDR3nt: TGTGCCAGCCTTCCGGACGCGGGAGGGCCGAACGGGCAGTACTTC; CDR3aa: CASLPDAGGPNGQYF
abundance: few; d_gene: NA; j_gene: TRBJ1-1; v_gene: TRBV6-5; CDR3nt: TGTGCCAGCAGTTACGGGAATTTGAACACTGAAGCTTTCTTT; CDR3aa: CASSYGNLNTEAFF
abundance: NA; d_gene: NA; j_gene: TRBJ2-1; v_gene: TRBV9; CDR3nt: TGTGCCAGCAGCGTAGCCCCCCACAGCGAAGGTGAGCAGTTCTTC; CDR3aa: CASSVAPHSEGEQFF
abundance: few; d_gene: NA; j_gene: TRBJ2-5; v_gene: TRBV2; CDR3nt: TGTGCCAGCAGCCCACCCAACGGGGCAGAGACCCAGTACTTC; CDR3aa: CASSPPNGAETQYF
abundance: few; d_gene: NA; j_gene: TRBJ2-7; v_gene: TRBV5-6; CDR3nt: TGTGCCAGCAGCCCTACGGCCGGGGTGGGCTACGAGCAGTACTTC; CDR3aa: CASSPTAGVGYEQYF